This record looks at one T cell receptor beta chain sequence and its context. The sample comes from a study of T cell repertoires in cytomegalovirus infection. As for the study in general: Both CMV infection and a matching HLA type were indicated by public TCR beta signatures.

From the reads, TCRdb called clonotypes with MiXCR, one entry per CDR3 protein. There are 250,000 to 300,000 distinct CDR3 sequences in the sample; about 25% occur only once, and approximately 13% lies in the top ten. V lost 3 bases to trimming and J lost 6 bases; unmatched junction nucleotides: 13. The CDR3 covers 18 residues. The V and J genes are TRBV12-3 or TRBV12-4 and TRBJ2-4; 11 bases match TRBD2. This TCR was sampled from a human donor in good health (CMV status not recorded). Some clones in this sample may be carry-over from other donors' samples. The specimen sequenced was PBMCs. CDR3 DNA: TGTGCCAGCAGTTTCTTCGGAACTAGCGGGAGTAGGAGAAACATTCAGTACTTC. The encoded protein is CASSFFGTSGSRRNIQYF.